The present T cell receptor beta chain was sequenced within a study of blood T cell repertoires in COVID-19. Study as a whole: PBMCs, B-cell-depleted T cells, or T cells were the source of the cDNA or gDNA that made up the material.

The CDR3 sequence is 14 residues long. Germline V lookup: CDR1 LGHNT, CDR2 FRNRAP. Trimming at V came to 9 bases and at J to 5 bases, leaving 11 bases not matched to a gene. In the original analysis: Estimated nucleated cell counts came from reference gene primer amplification. The data were produced by immunoSEQ multiplex PCR, yet TCRdb's version contains in-frame clones alone and is incomplete. V, J and clone size reflect that table, while D and trimming were determined from the DNA. The repertoire holds over 150,000 clones, over 75% seen once, with roughly 2.8% in the top ten. V and J are TRBV12-5 and TRBJ2-7; TRBD1 matches at 9 bases. The sample consisted of peripheral blood. This sequence was found in an older man with acute or convalescent COVID-19. The CDR3 spells CASTRTGDFNEQYF. The DNA of the CDR3 is TGTGCTAGCACCCGGACAGGGGACTTCAACGAGCAGTACTTC.